The 23 T cell receptor beta chains in this list originate from one sample, sequenced in a study of Graves' ophthalmopathy and Graves' hyperthyroidism (dated by TCRdb to the late 2010s). For sequencing, an Illumina HiSeq 2000 was employed. For repertoire sequencing, the TCR beta CDR3 regions were amplified from RNA transcripts. The first round of RT-PCR was done with HTBI primers and the Qiagen OneStep RT-PCR kit, and was followed by a second round of multiplex PCR, then size selection and purification. TCRdb ran its own pipeline on the public reads, namely fastp trimming at Q25 and MiXCR clone calling, and kept in-frame beta chains. Each CDR3 protein appears once, grouped with its most common genes and DNA. Here the sample has a few hundred thousand distinct CDR3 sequences; under 45% occur a single time. Clones ranked in the top ten supply around 4% of the sample. Sequencing was performed on peripheral blood or thyroid tissue (not recorded which). The receptors come from an adult man with Graves' hyperthyroidism.

This clonotype was seen repeatedly, ten times or more. This rearrangement joins TRBV14 to TRBJ2-7; 7 bases align to TRBD2. Germline V gives CDR1 SGHDN, CDR2 FVKESK. This CDR3 is built from 13 residues. The J segment lost 3 bases and the V segment lost 4 bases, leaving 3 bases of the junction unmatched. The CDR3 bases are TGTGCCAGCAGCCTAGCGGGCCTCTACGAGCAGTACTTC. It encodes CASSLAGLYEQYF. The full variable domain, its missing parts supplied by reference TRBV14 and TRBJ2-7, is EAGVTQFPSHSVIEKGQTVTLRCDPISGHDNLYWYRRVMGKEIKFLLHFVKESKQDESGMPNNRFLAERTGGTYSTLKVQPAELEDSGVYFCASSLAGLYEQYFGPGTRLTVT.

This clonotype was seen once. The gene calls are TRBV30 and TRBJ2-7; 10 bases line up with TRBD1. V lost 4 bases and J lost 6; bases outside the gene matches: 6. Germline CDR1 GTSNPN, CDR2 SVGIG (reference sequence). The CDR3 totals 13 residues. The CDR3: CAWTAGTGVEQYF. The DNA of the CDR3 is TGTGCCTGGACCGCCGGGACAGGGGTCGAGCAGTACTTC.

This clonotype has a count of ten or more. The chain has TRBV6-5 and TRBJ2-2; unclear D gene. Deletions cut 2 bases from V and 0 bases from J, with 7 bases between. CDR1 is MNHEY and CDR2 is SVGAGI in the germline V gene. CDR3 length: 15 amino acids. The CDR3 here is CASSYAAANTGELFF. The CDR3 DNA reads TGTGCCAGCAGTTACGCGGCAGCGAACACCGGGGAGCTGTTTTTT.

This clonotype was seen only a few times. This clone may be a read error of a much larger clone one base away. The chain carries TRBV7-2 and TRBJ2-5; TRBD2 might be the D (6 bases). CDR1 and CDR2 (germline): SGHTA, FQGNSA. The CDR3 extends over 16 amino acids. In nucleotides, the CDR3 is TGTGCCAACAGCAAAAGTCCTTACGGGGGTTCGGAGACCCAGTACTTC. It yields the protein CANSKSPYGGSETQYF.

This sequence joins TRBV7-9 and TRBJ1-4; 10 nucleotides match TRBD1. V shed 5 bases and J 2 bases; nucleotides not matched to a gene: 5. This CDR3 spans 16 amino acids. Germline V gene lookup returns CDR1 SEHNR and CDR2 FQNEAQ (reference sequence). The CDR3 DNA reads TGTGCCAGCAGCCACGGGACAGGGGTGACTAATGAAAAACTGTTTTTT. Its protein is CASSHGTGVTNEKLFF.

In its sample, this clonotype was seen many times. The CDR3 reads CASSRRGSGANVLTF. The CDR3 DNA sequence: TGTGCCAGCAGCCGAAGGGGGTCTGGGGCCAACGTCCTGACTTTC. The chain employs TRBV7-3 and TRBJ2-6, with D possibly being TRBD1 (6 bases). Per the germline V gene, CDR1 is SGHTA and CDR2 is FQGTGA. The CDR3 is 15 residues long. Trimming took 5 bases from V and 1 from J, leaving 9 bases between them.

This chain links TRBV7-9 with TRBJ1-1; 8 bases fit TRBD1. This CDR3 is 15 amino acids long. Germline CDR1 and CDR2: SEHNR and FQNEAQ (reference sequence). Unmatched junction bases numbered 1, after V lost 1 base and J lost 0 bases. CDR3 residues: CASSLGDRMNTEAFF. CDR3 DNA: TGTGCCAGCAGCTTAGGGGACAGGATGAACACTGAAGCTTTCTTT.

This clonotype was counted at least ten times. This sequence joins TRBV19 and TRBJ1-1; D remains ambiguous. The CDR3 loop spans 14 amino acids. Trimming took off 7 bases at V and 1 base at J, with 13 bases between the two ends. Germline CDR1 is LNHDA and CDR2 is SQIVND (reference sequence). CDR3 bases: TGTGCCAGTACCCCTAACAGACGGAACACTGAAGCTTTCTTT. Protein sequence: CASTPNRRNTEAFF.

This clonotype was seen at least ten times. The genes are TRBV6-1 and TRBJ2-5, with D possibly matching TRBD1 (6 bases). The V end lost 0 bases, the J end lost 5 bases, and 10 bases lay between the germline ends. This CDR3 is built from 14 residues. CDR1 is MNHNS and CDR2 is SASEGT in the germline V gene. The DNA for the CDR3 is TGTGCCAGCAGTGAAGCTGGGGGCGGGGAGACCCAGTACTTC. Amino acid sequence: CASSEAGGGETQYF.

The rearrangement uses TRBV5-1 and TRBJ1-4; no clear D. Germline V gene lookup returns CDR1 SGHRS and CDR2 YFSETQ. This CDR3 region has 11 residues. Trimming pared 4 bases from V and 11 bases from J, leaving 9 bases between. As DNA, the CDR3 is TGCGCCAGCAGCCCCAGCGGGAAACTGTTTTTT. It codes for CASSPSGKLFF.

This rearrangement joins TRBV15 to TRBJ1-1; D is uncertain. CDR1 LNHNV and CDR2 YYDKDF come from the germline V gene (reference sequence). With 1 base removed from V and 0 bases from J, the gap between germline ends came to 6 bases. This CDR3 is built from 14 residues. CDR3 sequence: CATSRVSMNTEAFF. The CDR3 region has the DNA TGTGCCACCAGCAGAGTTAGCATGAACACTGAAGCTTTCTTT.

This clonotype was detected a few times. The chain recombines TRBV3-1 with TRBJ2-7; no reliable D call. The CDR3 loop spans 14 amino acids. Trimming removed 0 bases at V and 2 bases at J, with 8 bases between. Germline-derived CDR1 and CDR2 are LGHDT and YNNKEL (reference sequence). The CDR3 DNA is TGTGCCAGCAGCCAAGAAGGTAGCACCTACGAGCAGTACTTC. Translating it yields CASSQEGSTYEQYF.

The chain combines TRBV12-3 or TRBV12-4 with TRBJ2-5; maybe TRBD2 (5 bases). Trimming cost V 5 bases and J 1 base, with 11 bases left between them. The CDR3 covers 14 residues. CDR3 residues: CASSIIAFQETQYF. CDR3 nucleotides: TGTGCCAGCAGTATCATAGCGTTCCAAGAGACCCAGTACTTC.

A few counts support this clonotype. One junction end disagrees with the germline gene, perhaps due to a read error. This chain connects TRBV4-1 to TRBJ1-1; TRBD1 is a possible D gene (5 bases). Germline V CDR1 and CDR2: MGHRA, YSYEKL. This CDR3 is built from 12 residues. CDR3 DNA: TGTGCCTGGAGACGAGGGACCCCTGAAGCTTTCTTT. Translation gives CAWRRGTPEAFF.

This clonotype has only a few counts. This chain links TRBV15 with TRBJ2-7; 14 bases map to TRBD2. The closer fit of TRBJ2-1 to the DNA end suggests the J call may be wrong. The CDR3 consists of 15 residues. CDR1 and CDR2 from the germline V gene are LNHNV and YYDKDF (reference sequence). CDR3 protein: CATSRGLAGEFEQFF. For the CDR3, the DNA is TGTGCCACCAGCAGGGGACTAGCGGGGGAGTTTGAGCAGTTCTTC.

J is TRBJ2-3 and V is TRBV7-9; D is unclear. The V end was cut by 6 bases, the J end by 1 base, with 17 bases between. Germline V gene lookup returns CDR1 SEHNR and CDR2 FQNEAQ (reference sequence). CDR3 length equals 16 residues. The CDR3 spells CASSSPLVVRTDTQYF. Written as DNA, the CDR3 is TGTGCCAGCAGTTCCCCCTTGGTGGTACGCACAGATACGCAGTATTTT.

This clonotype was counted a few times. A read error may explain this, as a much larger clone is one base away. This rearrangement joins TRBV7-2 to TRBJ1-4; TRBD1 is a possible D gene (5 bases). The CDR3 has 15 residues. CDR1 SGHTA and CDR2 FQGNSA come from the germline V gene. The germline V and J ends were trimmed by 3 bases and 0 bases, with 8 bases remaining between them. The CDR3 DNA sequence: TGTGCCAGCAGCTTGGGGGATGCAACTAATGAAAAACTGTTTTTT. This translates into CASSLGDATNEKLFF.

V usage is TRBV29-1 and J usage is TRBJ1-1; D is uncertain. In germline, CDR1 is SQVTM, CDR2 ANQGSEA. This CDR3 is 13 amino acids long. Trimming took 6 bases from V and 0 from J, leaving 11 bases between them. The CDR3 reads CSVRTELNTEAFF. CDR3 in DNA: TGCAGCGTCCGAACAGAACTGAACACTGAAGCTTTCTTT.

The genes are TRBV12-3 or TRBV12-4 and TRBJ2-7, with 8 bases fitting TRBD2. This CDR3 has 17 residues. After removal of 3 bases from V and 0 bases from J, the junction contained 10 bases not matched to a gene. CDR3 nucleotides: TGTGCCAGCAGTTTCCAGCTCGGGGGGGGGGGCTCCTACGAGCAGTACTTC. Amino acid sequence: CASSFQLGGGGSYEQYF.

The table lists this clonotype with many counts. V is TRBV19 and J is TRBJ1-1; D unresolved. V dropped 9 bases and J dropped 4 bases, with 12 bases sitting between them. The length of the CDR3 is 12 residues. Germline assignment: CDR1 LNHDA and CDR2 SQIVND (reference sequence). CDR3 region: CASGNSGTEAFF. In nucleotides, the CDR3 is TGTGCCAGCGGGAACAGTGGCACTGAAGCTTTCTTT.

Points on this clonotype: This may stem from a read error, because a much larger clone lies one nucleotide away. V is TRBV12-3 or TRBV12-4 and J is TRBJ1-5; 7 positions agree with TRBD1. This CDR3 has 16 amino acids. The trim removed 6 bases at V and 6 bases at J, leaving 14 bases unmatched. The DNA of the CDR3 is TGTGCCAGCAGGGATCCTAGACAGGGCGAGGGTCAGCCCCAGCATTTT. It encodes CASRDPRQGEGQPQHF.

The chain uses TRBV7-2 and TRBJ2-7; D might be TRBD2 (5 bases). The CDR3 length is 11 residues. Trimming took 3 bases from V and 8 from J, leaving 8 bases between them. Germline CDR1 SGHTA, CDR2 FQGNSA. The CDR3 region is CASSLAGQQYF. The CDR3 nucleotides read TGTGCCAGCAGCTTGGCGGGCCAGCAGTACTTC.

This clonotype was seen a handful of times. This chain joins TRBV4-1 and TRBJ2-7; possible D gene TRBD2, 5 bases. CDR3 length: 15 amino acids. The germline gives CDR1 MGHRA, CDR2 YSYEKL. The V and J ends lost 1 base and 5 bases respectively, with 15 bases between them. The CDR3 region is CASSQAPGSVHEQYF. Written as DNA, the CDR3 is TGCGCCAGCAGCCAAGCTCCGGGATCGGTCCACGAGCAGTACTTC.